This TCR beta chain was found in a study of response to subunit inactivated influenza vaccine. Findings of the study overall: Researchers suggested that each seasonal influenza vaccination recruits few new T cells.

TCRdb re-derived calls from the RT-PCR reads in MiXCR, one entry per CDR3 protein. The table lists 630,000 or so distinct CDR3 sequences, 15% to 17% of them singletons. This clonotype was counted only a few times. Its antigen is currently unknown. The CDR3 totals 17 residues. Trimming removed 2 bases from V and 7 bases from J; junction bases left unmatched: 12. Germline CDR1 is KGHDR and CDR2 is SFDVKD. The J gene is TRBJ2-2, the V gene TRBV24-1; TRBD1 agrees at 7 bases. The specimen was PBMCs from blood, collected 12 days after vaccination. The TCR sequence derives from a man in his forties or fifties who received an inactivated influenza vaccine. CDR3 in amino acids: CATSDSQGKVISGELFF. The CDR3 DNA reads TGTGCCACCAGTGATTCACAGGGGAAAGTCATAAGCGGGGAGCTGTTTTTT.